One and the same sample provided the 10 T cell receptor beta chains below, sequenced in a study of cytomegalovirus exposure and HLA in healthy donors. The PCR had 60 Vbeta and 13 Jbeta primers. Only in-frame clones appear in the TCRdb table, and some are missing; sequencing was by immunoSEQ multiplex PCR. Here the sample spans under 200,000 clones, 80% being singletons. Sequenced material: PBMCs. The source is a woman between 45 and 65 years old in good health and CMV-seropositive.

This chain joins TRBV9 and TRBJ2-2, with 8 bases fitting TRBD1. The ends lost 0 bases at V and 2 bases at J; junction bases unmatched: 6. The CDR3 has 17 residues. Looked up from germline, CDR1 is SGDLS and CDR2 is YYNGEE. CDR3 region: CASSVVGTGYNTGELFF. DNA for the CDR3: TGTGCCAGCAGCGTAGTAGGGACAGGCTATAACACCGGGGAGCTGTTTTTT.

In its sample, this clone was seen a few times. The V and J genes are TRBV9 and TRBJ1-1; possibly TRBD1 for D (5 bases). Germline V gene data show CDR1 as SGDLS and CDR2 as YYNGEE. The CDR3 covers 14 residues. Between the trimmed V and J ends, which lost 3 bases and 1 base, there was a span of 10 bases. The CDR3 coding sequence is TGTGCCAGCAGCGAGACCGGACAGAACACTGAAGCTTTCTTT. Its protein is CASSETGQNTEAFF.

V and J are TRBV27 and TRBJ2-7, with TRBD2 matching over 14 bases. CDR1 and CDR2 from the germline V gene are MNHEY and SMNVEV (reference sequence). CDR3 size: 17 residues. The V segment lost 5 bases and the J segment 3 bases; nucleotides outside the gene matches: 9. CDR3: CASSKRTSGGPHYEQYF. In DNA, the CDR3 is TGTGCCAGCAGTAAACGGACTAGCGGGGGGCCGCACTACGAGCAGTACTTC.

This clone was observed a single time. The chain couples TRBV15 to TRBJ2-3; possibly TRBD2 for D (5 bases). The CDR3 covers 14 residues. Germline V gene lookup returns CDR1 LNHNV and CDR2 YYDKDF (reference sequence). The V and J ends lost 5 bases and 4 bases respectively, with 13 bases between them. The CDR3 reads CATSDRTSSDTQYF. The CDR3 region has the DNA TGTGCCACCAGCGATCGGACTTCTTCAGATACGCAGTATTTT.

The chain carries TRBV29-1 and TRBJ1-2, with 8 positions matching TRBD1. Losses at the gene ends were 3 bases for V and 3 bases for J; bases not matched to a gene: 12. Germline CDR1 and CDR2: SQVTM and ANQGSEA. The CDR3 length is 16 residues. The CDR3 reads CSVEMSPGTGHYGYTF. Here the CDR3 DNA reads TGCAGCGTTGAGATGAGTCCCGGGACAGGACACTATGGCTACACCTTC.

The V and J genes are TRBV28 and TRBJ1-6; D is undetermined. Germline V CDR1 and CDR2: MDHEN, SYDVKM. The V and J ends lost 7 bases and 6 bases respectively, with 10 bases between them. The CDR3 is made up of 13 amino acids. CDR3 region: CASIAQSNSPLHF. The CDR3 coding sequence is TGTGCCAGCATTGCCCAGTCTAATTCACCCCTCCACTTT.

This chain links TRBV7-6 with TRBJ1-1, with D possibly TRBD1 on 6 matching bases. Germline CDR1 SGHVS, CDR2 FNYEAQ. V lost 4 bases to trimming and J lost 4 bases, with 13 bases between them. CDR3 length: 14 amino acids. The CDR3: CASSSRGQFTEAFF. DNA of the CDR3: TGTGCCAGCAGCTCCCGAGGACAGTTCACTGAAGCTTTCTTT. The whole variable domain, remainder taken from reference TRBV7-6 and TRBJ1-1, is GAGVSQSPRYKVTKRGQDVALRCDPISGHVSLYWYRQALGQGPEFLTYFNYEAQQDKSGLPNDRFSAERPEGSISTLTIQRTEQRDSAMYRCASSSRGQFTEAFFGQGTRLTVV.

The CDR3 nucleotides read TGTGCCAGCAGTGCGACATTTAATTCACCCCTCCACTTT. Translating gives CASSATFNSPLHF. The V gene is TRBV6-4, the J gene TRBJ1-6; D unresolved. Germline values: CDR1 MRHNA, CDR2 SNTAGT. Trimming pared 4 bases from V and 6 bases from J, leaving 7 bases between. The CDR3 is made up of 13 amino acids.

This chain links TRBV14 with TRBJ1-6; D is ambiguous. V was trimmed by 2 bases and J by 11 bases, leaving 10 bases between them. Germline CDR1 is SGHDN and CDR2 is FVKESK. There are 13 residues in the CDR3. DNA for the CDR3: TGTGCCAGCAGCCAACAAACTTCGACACCCCTCCACTTT. It translates to CASSQQTSTPLHF.

The CDR3 DNA reads TGTGCCAGCAGCCTTGGGACAGGGGAGCAGTACTTC. This translates into CASSLGTGEQYF. The chain couples TRBV5-6 to TRBJ2-7, with 9 bases that match TRBD1. Germline CDR1 reads SGHDT; CDR2 reads YYEEEE. The CDR3 is 12 amino acids. The J segment lost 7 bases and the V segment lost 4 bases, leaving 3 bases of the junction unmatched.